These 20 T cell receptor beta chains came from one sample sequenced in a study of blood T cell repertoires in COVID-19. Sequencing used immunoSEQ multiplex PCR; TCRdb keeps in-frame clones, though not all of them. Among roughly 150,000 clones listed, about 85% were seen once. Sequenced: PBMCs or T cells enriched from blood (not recorded which). The source of these receptors is a woman aged 40-49 years who had recovered from COVID-19.

The chain carries TRBV7-9 and TRBJ2-2; 8 bases match TRBD1. The CDR3 is 17 residues long. The J segment lost 0 bases and the V segment lost 2 bases, leaving 5 bases of the junction unmatched. Germline V lookup: CDR1 SEHNR, CDR2 FQNEAQ (reference sequence). CDR3 protein: CASSLKPDRANTGELFF. The CDR3 DNA is TGTGCCAGCAGCTTAAAGCCGGACAGGGCGAACACCGGGGAGCTGTTTTTT.

The rearrangement joins TRBV5-1 to TRBJ2-1; D may be TRBD2 (6 bases). V was shortened by 4 bases and J by 0 bases, with 11 bases between the two germline ends. This CDR3 is built from 15 residues. CDR1 and CDR2 (germline): SGHRS, YFSETQ. This chain's CDR3 is CASSPQEGSYNEQFF. As DNA, the CDR3 is TGCGCCAGCAGCCCTCAGGAGGGCTCCTACAATGAGCAGTTCTTC.

The chain combines TRBV11-3 with TRBJ2-1, with 8 bases aligning to TRBD2. The V gene end was trimmed by 3 bases and the J gene end by 4 bases; junction bases not matched to a gene: 5. The CDR3 spans 15 residues. Germline CDR1 is SGHNT and CDR2 is YENEEA. The CDR3 nucleotides are TGTGCCAGCAGCTTTTCTGCGGGAGGTTACAATGAGCAGTTCTTC. This codes for CASSFSAGGYNEQFF.

The chain carries TRBV7-9 and TRBJ2-3; TRBD2 aligns across 9 bases. Germline lookup yields CDR1 SEHNR and CDR2 FQNEAQ (reference sequence). With 6 bases clipped from V and 5 bases from J, the junction kept 9 bases outside the gene matches. CDR3 size: 15 residues. The CDR3, as DNA: TGTGCCAGCAGGCCGATAGCGGGGGCCGGAGATACGCAGTATTTT. This gives the protein CASRPIAGAGDTQYF.

The rearrangement uses TRBV2 and TRBJ2-6; D gene unclear. There are 19 residues in the CDR3. Trimming removed 0 bases from V and 1 base from J, with 16 bases in between. Germline V lookup: CDR1 SNHLY, CDR2 FYNNEI. The CDR3 loop reads CASSEATVTPSSGANVLTF. In nucleotides, the CDR3 is TGTGCCAGCAGTGAAGCTACGGTTACCCCCTCGTCTGGGGCCAACGTCCTGACTTTC.

The rearrangement joins TRBV30 to TRBJ1-4; D unresolved. The CDR3 length is 16 residues. V was clipped by 3 bases and J by 8 bases, with 22 bases between them. Germline V gene sequence: CDR1 GTSNPN, CDR2 SVGIG (reference sequence). This CDR3 reads CAWRGIRRVDEEKLFF. CDR3 nucleotides: TGTGCCTGGAGGGGTATAAGACGGGTAGATGAAGAAAAACTGTTTTTT.

The gene calls are TRBV2 and TRBJ2-1; D is perhaps TRBD2 (5 bases). V lost 3 bases and J 4 bases, leaving 10 bases between the germline ends. Germline CDR1 and CDR2: SNHLY and FYNNEI. The CDR3 is 14 amino acids. CDR3 in amino acids: CASSERTYYNEQFF. The CDR3 coding sequence is TGTGCCAGCAGTGAGAGGACTTATTACAATGAGCAGTTCTTC.

This clone was observed a handful of times. The chain employs TRBV19 and TRBJ1-1; D gene uncertain. The ends were cut back, 6 bases at V and 1 base at J, with 15 bases in the middle. The CDR3 contains 15 residues. CDR1 and CDR2 from the germline V gene are LNHDA and SQIVND (reference sequence). Written as DNA, the CDR3 is TGTGCCAGTAGGGTTTCGGGAGGATCGAACACTGAAGCTTTCTTT. It is translated as CASRVSGGSNTEAFF.

The rearrangement uses TRBV6-6 and TRBJ1-5; D might be TRBD1 (6 bases). V was cut by 5 bases and J by 4 bases, with 15 bases left in between. The germline V gene has CDR1 MNHNY and CDR2 SVGAGI (reference sequence). CDR3 length equals 15 residues. In nucleotides, the CDR3 is TGTGCCAGCAGTGCCACAGGGTTTGGTAATCAGCCCCAGCATTTT. Encoded protein: CASSATGFGNQPQHF.

This chain joins TRBV6-6 and TRBJ1-2, with 10 bases aligning to TRBD1. Germline loops: CDR1 MNHNY, CDR2 SVGAGI (reference sequence). Trimming took 5 bases from V and 8 from J; bases not matched to a gene: 14. This CDR3 contains 16 residues. CDR3 residues: CASSRRTGGSVEGYTF. In nucleotides, the CDR3 is TGTGCCAGCAGTCGAAGGACAGGGGGGAGTGTAGAAGGCTACACCTTC.

The chain links TRBV19 to TRBJ2-5; no clear D gene. V was trimmed by 5 bases and J by 1 base, leaving 14 bases between them. Germline V gene sequence: CDR1 LNHDA, CDR2 SQIVND (reference sequence). The CDR3 runs to 15 residues. The DNA for the CDR3 is TGTGCCAGTAGTGTCGGGTTTGGCAGCCAAGAGACCCAGTACTTC. The encoded protein is CASSVGFGSQETQYF.

This chain connects TRBV11-2 to TRBJ1-2; D is possibly TRBD1 (6 bases). The V and J ends lost 6 bases and 7 bases respectively, with 12 bases between them. CDR1 SGHAT and CDR2 FQNNGV come from the germline V gene. This CDR3 has 12 amino acids. CDR3 in amino acids: CASSRGGGGYTF. For the CDR3, the DNA is TGTGCCAGCAGTAGGGGGGGCGGTGGCTACACCTTC.

This clone appeared once. Here the CDR3 reads CASSLIRVDGYTF. CDR3 sequence (DNA): TGTGCCAGCAGTTTAATCAGGGTCGATGGCTACACCTTC. The genes are TRBV12-3 or TRBV12-4 and TRBJ1-2; weak D call: TRBD1 (5 bases). V lost 2 bases and J 6 bases, leaving 10 bases between the germline ends. CDR3 length equals 13 residues.

The V and J genes are TRBV29-1 and TRBJ2-1, with 9 bases lining up with TRBD2. CDR1 and CDR2 (germline): SQVTM, ANQGSEA. The V segment lost 6 bases and the J segment 4 bases; nucleotides outside the gene matches: 13. The CDR3 consists of 16 residues. The CDR3 DNA sequence: TGCAGCGTCCAAGGGCTAGCGGGACGACAATACAATGAGCAGTTCTTC. Its protein is CSVQGLAGRQYNEQFF.

V is TRBV4-1 and J is TRBJ1-1; D not certain. V was trimmed by 0 bases and J by 1 base, leaving 9 bases between them. CDR3 length: 15 amino acids. CDR1 is MGHRA and CDR2 is YSYEKL in the germline V gene. CDR3 nucleotides: TGCGCCAGCAGCCAAGACGTACTGAAGAACACTGAAGCTTTCTTT. Translating it yields CASSQDVLKNTEAFF.

Only a few counts were recorded for this clone. In DNA form, the CDR3 reads TGTGCCAGCAGCTTTCAGGGGACGCGTTTTCCCACTCGGGCCAACGTCCTGACTTTC. Translated, it gives CASSFQGTRFPTRANVLTF. The chain couples TRBV7-9 to TRBJ2-6; D possibly corresponds to TRBD1 (6 bases). V was cut by 3 bases and J by 5 bases, with 23 bases left in between. Per germline, CDR1 SEHNR and CDR2 FQNEAQ (reference sequence). The length of the CDR3 is 19 residues. The full variable domain, rest sourced from reference TRBV7-9 and TRBJ2-6, is DTGVSQNPRHKITKRGQNVTFRCDPISEHNRLYWYRQTLGQGPEFLTYFQNEAQLEKSRLLSDRFSAERPKGSFSTLEIQRTEQGDSAMYLCASSFQGTRFPTRANVLTFGAGSRLTVL.

The chain is built from TRBV18 and TRBJ2-1, with TRBD1 identical over 8 bases. J was trimmed by 5 bases and V by 4 bases; bases with no gene match: 7. The CDR3 is 15 amino acids. CDR1 is KGHSH, CDR2 LQKENI, per germline. The CDR3 region is CASSRSGTGNNEQFF. The CDR3 nucleotides are TGTGCCAGCTCACGTTCTGGGACAGGTAACAATGAGCAGTTCTTC.

This sequence joins TRBV11-3 and TRBJ2-1; D is perhaps TRBD1 (5 bases). Germline values: CDR1 SGHNT, CDR2 YENEEA. Trimming pared 4 bases from V and 2 bases from J, leaving 6 bases between. This CDR3 region has 13 residues. The chain's CDR3 is CASSSGPYNEQFF. As DNA, the CDR3 is TGTGCCAGCAGCTCAGGGCCCTACAATGAGCAGTTCTTC. The variable domain in full, with the rest retrieved from reference TRBV11-3 and TRBJ2-1, is EAGVVQSPRYKIIEKKQPVAFWCNPISGHNTLYWYLQNLGQGPELLIRYENEEAVDDSQLPKDRFSAERLKGVDSTLKIQPAELGDSAVYLCASSSGPYNEQFFGPGTRLTVL.

The chain is built from TRBV19 and TRBJ2-1, with 10 bases that match TRBD1. The CDR3 sequence is 14 residues long. Germline CDR1 LNHDA, CDR2 SQIVND (reference sequence). Trimming at V came to 4 bases and at J to 10 bases, leaving 7 bases not matched to a gene. This chain's CDR3 is CASSTGQGDSEQFF. The CDR3 DNA is TGTGCCAGTAGTACCGGACAGGGGGATTCCGAGCAGTTCTTC.

This chain uses TRBV9 with TRBJ1-1; 8 bases align to TRBD1. The V segment lost 4 bases and the J segment 10 bases; nucleotides outside the gene matches: 3. Germline CDR1 is SGDLS and CDR2 is YYNGEE. The CDR3 consists of 11 residues. The CDR3 coding sequence is TGTGCCAGCAGCCAGGGGGCGGCAGCTTTCTTT. This encodes CASSQGAAAFF. Variable domain in full (rest from reference TRBV9 and TRBJ1-1): DSGVTQTPKHLITATGQRVTLRCSPRSGDLSVYWYQQSLDQGLQFLIQYYNGEERAKGNILERFSAQQFPDLHSELNLSSLELGDSALYFCASSQGAAAFFGQGTRLTVV.